This T cell receptor beta chain originates from a study of blood T cell repertoires in COVID-19. Trimming took off 2 bases at V and 10 bases at J, with 6 bases between the two ends. Germline CDR1 reads MNHNY; CDR2 reads SVGAGI (reference sequence). The CDR3 contains 11 residues. Cohort allocation depended upon clinical history that participants reported. Repertoires were generated with immunoSEQ multiplex PCR, while TCRdb's copy carries only in-frame clones and drops some. This repertoire shows a few hundred thousand clones, about 90% found once; its top ten account for approximately 5%. Specimen: PBMCs or T cells enriched from blood (not recorded which). The chain carries TRBV6-6 and TRBJ1-5; possible D gene TRBD1, 5 bases. The TCR originated in a woman aged 25 to 39 who had recovered from COVID-19. The CDR3 is CASSYQGPQHF. The CDR3 nucleotides read TGTGCCAGCAGTTACCAGGGCCCCCAGCATTTT.